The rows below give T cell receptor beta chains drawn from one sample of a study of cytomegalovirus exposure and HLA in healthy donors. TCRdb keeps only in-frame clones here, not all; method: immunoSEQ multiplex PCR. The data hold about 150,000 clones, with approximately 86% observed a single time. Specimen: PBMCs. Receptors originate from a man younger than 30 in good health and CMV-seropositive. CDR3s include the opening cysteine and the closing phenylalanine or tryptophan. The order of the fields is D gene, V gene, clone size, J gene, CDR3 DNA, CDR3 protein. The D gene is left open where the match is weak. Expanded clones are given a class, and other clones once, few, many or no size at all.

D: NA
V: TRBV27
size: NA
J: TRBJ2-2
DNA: TGTGCCACCATATCAGGGAGGCACACCGGGGAGCTGTTTTTT
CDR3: CATISGRHTGELFF

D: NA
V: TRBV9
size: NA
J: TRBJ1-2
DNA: TGTGCCAGCAGCGAGGGGGGGCCACGGGGCTATGGCTACACCTTC
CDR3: CASSEGGPRGYGYTF

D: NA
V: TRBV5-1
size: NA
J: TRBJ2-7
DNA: TGCGCCAGCAGCTTGGGGAGGAGCTCCTACGAGCAGTACTTC
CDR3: CASSLGRSSYEQYF

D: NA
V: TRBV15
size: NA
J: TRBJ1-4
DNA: TGTGCCACCAGCAGACTTACCTCAAAGGGCGCGGGTGAAAAACTGTTTTTT
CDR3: CATSRLTSKGAGEKLFF

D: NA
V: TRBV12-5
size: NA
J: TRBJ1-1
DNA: TGTGCTAGTGGTTTAGCTTCTCGGACACACAACACTGAAGCTTTCTTT
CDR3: CASGLASRTHNTEAFF

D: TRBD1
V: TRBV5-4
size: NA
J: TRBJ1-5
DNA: TGTGCCAGCGCCTGGATGAGGACAGGGACGCTACAGTCTCAGCCCCAGCATTTT
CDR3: CASAWMRTGTLQSQPQHF

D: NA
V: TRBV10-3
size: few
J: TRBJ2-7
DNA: TGTGCCATCAGTGGATCAGGGGTCGAGCAGTACTTC
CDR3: CAISGSGVEQYF

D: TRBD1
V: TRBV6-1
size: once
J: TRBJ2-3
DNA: TGTGCCAGCAGTGGGGCCCGGGACAGGGGGATCACAGATACGCAGTATTTT
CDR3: CASSGARDRGITDTQYF

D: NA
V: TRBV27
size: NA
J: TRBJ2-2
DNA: TGTGCCAGCCGTGCGACACCGAACACCGGGGAGCTGTTTTTT
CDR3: CASRATPNTGELFF

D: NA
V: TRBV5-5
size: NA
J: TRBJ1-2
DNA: TGTGCCAGCAGCCCGCTCGAGGGTAGCTATGGCTACACCTTC
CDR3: CASSPLEGSYGYTF

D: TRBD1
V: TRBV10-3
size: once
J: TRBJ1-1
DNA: TGTGCCATCAGAGGAGGACAGGGTGGCATGAACACTGAAGCTTTCTTT
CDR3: CAIRGGQGGMNTEAFF

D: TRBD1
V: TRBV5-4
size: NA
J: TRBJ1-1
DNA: TGTGCCAGCACCGGGGACAGGGGGCCCGTGAACACTGAAGCTTTCTTT
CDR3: CASTGDRGPVNTEAFF

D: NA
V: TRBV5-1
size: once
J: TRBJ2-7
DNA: TGCGCCAGCAGCTTCTCGGGCAGGGCCTACGAGCAGTACTTC
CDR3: CASSFSGRAYEQYF

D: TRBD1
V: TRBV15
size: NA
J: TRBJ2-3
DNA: TGTGCCACCAGCAGAACCGTTAAGACAGGGGGTAACACAGATACGCAGTATTTT
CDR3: CATSRTVKTGGNTDTQYF

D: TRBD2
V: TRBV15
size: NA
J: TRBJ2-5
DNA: TGTGCCACGGCCGAGGGTCTAGCGGGAGGGGGGGTAGAAGAGACCCAGTACTTC
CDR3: CATAEGLAGGGVEETQYF

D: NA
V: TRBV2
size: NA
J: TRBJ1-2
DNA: TGTGCCAGCAGGGACAGTTTATATGGCTACACCTTC
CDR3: CASRDSLYGYTF

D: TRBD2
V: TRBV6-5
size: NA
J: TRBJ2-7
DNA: TGTGCCAGCAGTCCTAGCGGGGCCCTCTACGAGCAGTACTTC
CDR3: CASSPSGALYEQYF

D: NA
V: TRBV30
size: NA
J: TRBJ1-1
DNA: TGTGCCTGGACCTGGGGAGTTGGGACTGAAGCTTTCTTT
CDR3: CAWTWGVGTEAFF

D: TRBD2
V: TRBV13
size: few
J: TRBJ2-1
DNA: TGTGCCAGCAGCTCCGGGGGGGGCCTAATAAATGAGCAGTTCTTC
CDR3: CASSSGGGLINEQFF

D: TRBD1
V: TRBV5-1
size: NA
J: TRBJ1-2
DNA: TGCGCCAGCAGGCCAACGACAGGGTTCTATGGCTACACCTTC
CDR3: CASRPTTGFYGYTF

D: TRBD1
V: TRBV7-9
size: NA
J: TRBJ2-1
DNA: TGTGCCAGCAGCTTAGCGGGACAGGGGGGGTGGCCCTACAATGAGCAGTTCTTC
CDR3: CASSLAGQGGWPYNEQFF

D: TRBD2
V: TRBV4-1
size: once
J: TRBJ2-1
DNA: TGCGCCAGCAGCCAACCGGGAGGTCCCAGGGAGCAGTTCTTC
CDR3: CASSQPGGPREQFF

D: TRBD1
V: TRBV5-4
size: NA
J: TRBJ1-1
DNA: TGTGCCAGCAGCTTCAGGACAGGGAACACTGAAGCTTTCTTT
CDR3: CASSFRTGNTEAFF

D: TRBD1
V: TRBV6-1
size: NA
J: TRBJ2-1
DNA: TGTGCCAGCAAGGACAGGGTCTATGAGCAGTTCTTC
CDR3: CASKDRVYEQFF

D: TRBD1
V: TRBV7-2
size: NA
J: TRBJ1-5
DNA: TGTGCCAGCAGCTTCAGGGGGGTGGGTCAGCCCCAGCATTTT
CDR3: CASSFRGVGQPQHF

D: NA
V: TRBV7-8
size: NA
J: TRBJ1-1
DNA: TGTGTGTCGTCGGGGGGGCTGAACACTGAAGCTTTCTTT
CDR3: CVSSGGLNTEAFF

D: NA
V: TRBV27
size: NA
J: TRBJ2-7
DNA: TGTGCCAGCAGTTTACAGGGGGGCGAGCAGTACTTC
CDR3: CASSLQGGEQYF

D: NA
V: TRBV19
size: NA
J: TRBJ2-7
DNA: TGTGCCAGTAGTATAGACGGGGAAAGCTACGAGCAGTACTTC
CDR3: CASSIDGESYEQYF

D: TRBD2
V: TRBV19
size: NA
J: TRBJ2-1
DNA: TGTGCCAGTACCTTGGGAGGGCCCCCTAATGAGCAGTTCTTC
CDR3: CASTLGGPPNEQFF

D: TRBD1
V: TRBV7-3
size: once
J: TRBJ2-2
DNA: TGTGCCAGCAGCTTAGACGTAGGGGGCCGGACCGGGGAGCTGTTTTTT
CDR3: CASSLDVGGRTGELFF

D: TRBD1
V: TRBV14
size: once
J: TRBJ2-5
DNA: TGTGCCAGCAGCCTAGTTACAGGGGAAGAGACCCAGTACTTC
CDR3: CASSLVTGEETQYF

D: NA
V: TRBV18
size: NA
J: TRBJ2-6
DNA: TGTGCCAGCTCACCCGGACAGTCTGGGGCCAACGTCCTGACTTTC
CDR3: CASSPGQSGANVLTF

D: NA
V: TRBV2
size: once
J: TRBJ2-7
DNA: TGTGCCAGCACCGTCCAGACTAGTTCCACCGAGCAGTACTTC
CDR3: CASTVQTSSTEQYF

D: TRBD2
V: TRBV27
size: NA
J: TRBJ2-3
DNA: TGTGCCAGCAGCCCGACTAGCGGGGGCCCAGATACGCAGTATTTT
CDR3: CASSPTSGGPDTQYF

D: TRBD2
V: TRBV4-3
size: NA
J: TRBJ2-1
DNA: TGCGCCAGCAGCCAAGACCTAACTAGCGGGAGTTACAATGAGCAGTTCTTC
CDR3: CASSQDLTSGSYNEQFF

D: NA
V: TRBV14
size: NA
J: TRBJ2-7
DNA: TGTGCCAGCAGCCGATACGGACAGAACTACGAGCAGTACTTC
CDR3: CASSRYGQNYEQYF

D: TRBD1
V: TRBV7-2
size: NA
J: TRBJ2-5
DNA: TGTGCCAGCAGCACCCCTTCGACAGGGGCGATGGGGACCCAGTACTTC
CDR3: CASSTPSTGAMGTQYF

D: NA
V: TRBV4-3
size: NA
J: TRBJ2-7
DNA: TGCGCCAGCAGCCAAGAATCGGCTAGCTCCTACGAGCAGTACTTC
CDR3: CASSQESASSYEQYF

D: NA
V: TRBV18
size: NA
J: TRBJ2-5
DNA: TGTGCCAGCTCACCACGAGAGGGCATGGAGACCCAGTACTTC
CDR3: CASSPREGMETQYF

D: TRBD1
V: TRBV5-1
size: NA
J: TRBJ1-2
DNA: TGCGCCAGCAGCTTCAGACAGGGAAATGGCTACACCTTC
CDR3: CASSFRQGNGYTF

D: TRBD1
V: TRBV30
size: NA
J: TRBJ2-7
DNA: TGTGCCTGGAGGAGGAGTTACAGGGGTGTCTCGTACGAGCAGTACTTC
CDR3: CAWRRSYRGVSYEQYF

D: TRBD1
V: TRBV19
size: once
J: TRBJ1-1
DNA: TGTGCCACGTATCCGAACAGGGGGCAGAACACTGAAGCTTTCTTT
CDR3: CATYPNRGQNTEAFF

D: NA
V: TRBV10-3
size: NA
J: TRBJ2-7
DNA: TGTGCCATCAGTGGGGACACGATAAGAAGCGAGCAGTACTTC
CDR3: CAISGDTIRSEQYF

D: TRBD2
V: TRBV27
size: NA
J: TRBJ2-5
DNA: TGTGCCAGCAGTTTGGGGACTAGCGGGAGCCCAGAGACCCAGTACTTC
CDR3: CASSLGTSGSPETQYF

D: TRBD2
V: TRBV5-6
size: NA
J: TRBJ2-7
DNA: TGTGCCAGCAGCTGGATCTCCTTCAGCGGGAGGTTGTACGAGCAGTACTTC
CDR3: CASSWISFSGRLYEQYF

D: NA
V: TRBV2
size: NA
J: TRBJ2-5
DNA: TGTGCCAGCAGTGAGAGGACAGACCAAGAGACCCAGTACTTC
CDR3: CASSERTDQETQYF

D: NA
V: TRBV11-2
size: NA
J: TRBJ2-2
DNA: TGTGCCAGCAGCCCGGGGAGCGTGAACACCGGGGAGCTGTTTTTT
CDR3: CASSPGSVNTGELFF

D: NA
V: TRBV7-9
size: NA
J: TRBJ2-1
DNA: TGTGCCAGCAGCTTTCCCCGGACTCGGCGCAATGAGCAGTTCTTC
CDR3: CASSFPRTRRNEQFF

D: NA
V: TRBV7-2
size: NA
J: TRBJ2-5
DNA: TGTGCCAGCAGCTTAGAATTCGGGCTAGCGAAAGAGACCCAGTACTTC
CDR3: CASSLEFGLAKETQYF

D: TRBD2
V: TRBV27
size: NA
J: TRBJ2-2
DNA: TGTGCCAGCAGTCTATCCCATTTTAGCGGGAGTGGGGCCGGGGAGCTGTTTTTT
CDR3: CASSLSHFSGSGAGELFF

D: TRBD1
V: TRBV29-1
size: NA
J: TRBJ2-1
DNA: TGCAGCTCCACCGGGACAGGGGGCTATGAGCAGTTCTTC
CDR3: CSSTGTGGYEQFF

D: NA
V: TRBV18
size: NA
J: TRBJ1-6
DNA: TGTGCCAGCTCACCAGGGCAGGGAGGTAATTCACCCCTCCACTTT
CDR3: CASSPGQGGNSPLHF

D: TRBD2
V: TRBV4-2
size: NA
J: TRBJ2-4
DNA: TGTGCCAGCAGCCCCCCGGTGGGGGCGGGAGGGCCCCAAAACATTCAGTACTTC
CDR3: CASSPPVGAGGPQNIQYF

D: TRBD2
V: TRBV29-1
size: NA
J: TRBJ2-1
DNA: TGCAGCGTTGAAGACGGGCGGCGGGGGGGTGAGCAGTTCTTC
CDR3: CSVEDGRRGGEQFF

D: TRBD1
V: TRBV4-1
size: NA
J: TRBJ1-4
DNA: TGCGCCAGCAGCCACCTACAGGGGCTCGATGAAAAACTGTTTTTT
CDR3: CASSHLQGLDEKLFF

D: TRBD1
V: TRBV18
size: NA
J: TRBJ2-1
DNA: TGTGCCAGCTCACCACTAGCCTTGACAGGGGTCTACACTGAGCAGTTCTTC
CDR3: CASSPLALTGVYTEQFF

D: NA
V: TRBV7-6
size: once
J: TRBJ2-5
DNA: TGTGCCAGCAGCTATACTAGGCTGGAGACCCAGTACTTC
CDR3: CASSYTRLETQYF

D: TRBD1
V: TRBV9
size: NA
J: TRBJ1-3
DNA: TGTGCCAGCAGCGGACAGGGCTCATCTGGAAACACCATATATTTT
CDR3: CASSGQGSSGNTIYF

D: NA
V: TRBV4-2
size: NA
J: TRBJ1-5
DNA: TGTGCCAGCAGCCAAGGCGGGGGGGGCAGCAATCAGCCCCAGCATTTT
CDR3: CASSQGGGGSNQPQHF